This TCR beta chain was profiled in a study of sequential checkpoint blockade in melanoma. Study as a whole: Randomization was 1:1 between first-line nivolumab→ipilimumab and ipilimumab→nivolumab. About two dozen patients had matched tumor biopsies before treatment and at week 13 after nivolumab or ipilimumab alone.

In this sample, this clone is medium-sized. Its antigen is still unknown. The treatment: randomized to nivolumab then ipilimumab (arm A) or the reverse (arm B). Assay used: immunoSEQ multiplex PCR; TCRdb lists only in-frame clones, some missing. This sample has over 10,000 clones, with 25% to 35% found just once. Study conclusions and caveats: Mutational load did not correlate with tumor T-cell fraction or clonality.

Germline V CDR1 and CDR2: LNHDA, SQIVND (reference sequence). J lost 5 bases, V lost 6 bases, and 16 bases had no gene match. The CDR3 covers 17 residues. This TCR derives from a human donor with melanoma. The V and J genes are TRBV19 and TRBJ2-1; the match to TRBD1 covers 7 bases. The sequencing used tumor tissue (inferred from file names), collected from a patient given nivolumab and ipilimumab in sequence. CDR3 amino acids: CASSILKQGKSHNEQFF. CDR3 nucleotide sequence: TGTGCCAGTAGCATACTCAAACAGGGGAAATCGCACAATGAGCAGTTCTTC.